These 8 T cell receptor beta chains originate from one sample sequenced in a study of control samples from healthy donors and cancer patients. Assay: immunoSEQ multiplex PCR; the TCRdb copy retains only in-frame clones and omits some. The data hold about 190,000 clones, with about 89% observed a single time. The sample taken for sequencing was blood. All receptors derive from a man younger than 40 in good health.

The chain carries TRBV4-1 and TRBJ1-2; D gene uncertain. The CDR3 is made up of 11 amino acids. Germline CDR1 reads MGHRA; CDR2 reads YSYEKL. Trimming left V 0 bases short and J 8 bases short, with 4 bases between. The CDR3 protein is CASSQDTGYTF. CDR3 nucleotides: TGCGCCAGCAGCCAAGATACCGGCTACACCTTC.

The chain has TRBV14 and TRBJ2-1; D call uncertain. This CDR3 is built from 14 residues. V lost 0 bases and J 8 bases, leaving 11 bases between the germline ends. From germline, CDR1 is SGHDN and CDR2 FVKESK. The chain's CDR3 is CASSQEQFRDEQFF. CDR3 in DNA: TGTGCCAGCAGCCAAGAGCAGTTTCGGGATGAGCAGTTCTTC. The full variable domain, rest sourced from reference TRBV14 and TRBJ2-1, is EAGVTQFPSHSVIEKGQTVTLRCDPISGHDNLYWYRRVMGKEIKFLLHFVKESKQDESGMPNNRFLAERTGGTYSTLKVQPAELEDSGVYFCASSQEQFRDEQFFGPGTRLTVL.

The rearrangement links TRBV11-3 to TRBJ1-5; possibly TRBD1 for D (6 bases). CDR3 length: 14 residues. Trimming shortened V by 4 bases and J by 8 bases, and 15 bases separated the two germline ends. In germline, CDR1 is SGHNT, CDR2 YENEEA. This chain's CDR3 is CASSCSGGLEPQHF. DNA of the CDR3: TGTGCCAGCAGCTGTAGTGGGGGCTTGGAGCCCCAGCATTTT.

The V and J genes are TRBV3-1 (or the pseudogene TRBV3-2) and TRBJ1-2; D uncertain. CDR1 is LGHDT, CDR2 YNNKEL, per germline (reference sequence). The CDR3 sequence is 13 residues long. The V end was cut by 5 bases, the J end by 9 bases, with 16 bases between. The CDR3 is CASSSDLSRSYTF. CDR3 in DNA: TGTGCCAGCAGCTCCGACTTAAGTAGGAGCTACACCTTC.

The rearrangement joins TRBV5-1 to TRBJ1-4; D is uncertain. Germline-derived CDR1 and CDR2 are SGHRS and YFSETQ. Trimming removed 0 bases at V and 0 bases at J, with 6 bases between. CDR3 length equals 15 residues. The CDR3 nucleotides are TGCGCCAGCAGCTTGGGTTCTGCAACTAATGAAAAACTGTTTTTT. Translating gives CASSLGSATNEKLFF.

The chain uses TRBV30 and TRBJ1-1, with TRBD1 matching over 12 bases. This CDR3 is 15 amino acids long. CDR1 is GTSNPN and CDR2 is SVGIG in the germline V gene (reference sequence). V dropped 1 base and J dropped 5; count of bases not matched to a gene: 5. The CDR3 sequence is CAWSGGQGAGTEAFF. The CDR3 coding sequence is TGTGCCTGGAGTGGGGGACAGGGGGCAGGAACTGAAGCTTTCTTT.

The gene calls are TRBV4-1 and TRBJ1-5; D is possibly TRBD1 (6 bases). The germline V gene has CDR1 MGHRA and CDR2 YSYEKL. V was shortened by 1 base and J by 0 bases, with 10 bases between the two germline ends. The CDR3 runs to 16 residues. The CDR3 here is CASSQVRDNSNQPQHF. CDR3 coding DNA: TGCGCCAGCAGCCAAGTGAGGGACAATAGCAATCAGCCCCAGCATTTT.

This chain links TRBV6-5 with TRBJ1-1; D not resolved. Germline V gene lookup returns CDR1 MNHEY and CDR2 SVGAGI. The CDR3 covers 14 residues. V was clipped by 0 bases and J by 2 bases, with 7 bases between them. The CDR3: CASSYSALNTEAFF. CDR3 DNA: TGTGCCAGCAGTTACTCGGCCCTAAACACTGAAGCTTTCTTT.